Listed below are T cell receptor beta chains from one sample, sequenced in a study of breast tumors, draining lymph nodes, adjacent tissues. TCRdb used MiXCR to reprocess the multiplex PCR reads, holding one entry per CDR3 protein. The table records around 66,000 distinct CDR3 sequences, 40% to 55% of them present only once. Sequenced input: breast tumor tissue. These receptors were obtained from a female donor with breast cancer. Some clones in this sample may be carry-over from other donors' samples. Both conserved end residues are part of each CDR3. D genes are given only for firm matches. Clone sizes are given selectively: once, few, many, or a class where the clone is expanded.

-,-,TRBV9,TRBJ2-6,CASSVGQIGANVLTF,TGTGCCAGCAGCGTCGGACAGATCGGGGCCAACGTCCTGACTTTC
TRBD1,-,TRBV20-1,TRBJ1-3,CSARTGGRGNTIYF,TGCAGTGCTCGGACAGGGGGGAGGGGAAACACCATATATTTT
TRBD1,-,TRBV20-1,TRBJ1-2,CSAREQGVYGYTF,TGCAGTGCTAGAGAACAGGGGGTGTATGGCTACACCTTC
TRBD2,many,TRBV6-4,TRBJ2-7,CASRRPLSGVDSREQYF,TGTGCCAGCAGACGGCCCCTTAGCGGGGTGGACTCGAGGGAGCAGTACTTC
TRBD1,-,TRBV9,TRBJ1-4,CASSVEVRGRGNEKLFF,TGTGCCAGCAGCGTAGAAGTCAGGGGGCGCGGGAATGAAAAACTGTTTTTT
-,many,TRBV6-5,TRBJ2-7,CASSHIGAPAYEQYF,TGTGCCAGCAGTCACATTGGGGCCCCCGCCTACGAGCAGTACTTC
TRBD2,many,TRBV6-1,TRBJ2-2,CASREIAGVNTGELFF,TGTGCCAGCAGAGAAATAGCGGGAGTGAACACCGGGGAGCTGTTTTTT
TRBD1,many,TRBV6-1,TRBJ2-7,CASSDDGTGVSKQYF,TGTGCCAGCAGTGACGACGGGACAGGGGTTTCTAAGCAGTACTTC
TRBD1,-,TRBV9,TRBJ2-6,CASSPHTGAGANVLTF,TGTGCCAGCAGCCCACACACAGGGGCTGGGGCCAACGTCCTGACTTTC
-,many,TRBV11-2,TRBJ1-2,CASSQQFGASRGGYTF,TGTGCCAGCAGTCAGCAGTTTGGGGCCTCACGAGGCGGCTACACCTTC
-,many,TRBV18,TRBJ2-7,CASSPSGDEQYF,TGTGCCAGCTCACCCTCAGGGGACGAGCAGTACTTC
-,-,TRBV6-5,TRBJ2-7,CASTRGQTPSTDTQYF,TGTGCCAGCACCCGCGGACAGACCCCTAGCACAGATACGCAGTACTTC
TRBD1,-,TRBV2,TRBJ2-1,CASSFQGQNHNEQFF,TGTGCCAGCAGTTTCCAGGGACAGAACCACAATGAGCAGTTCTTC
-,once,TRBV19,TRBJ1-4,CASAGTILEKLFF,TGTGCCAGTGCCGGGACAATCCTCGAAAAACTGTTTTTT
-,-,TRBV25-1,TRBJ1-4,CASRAGVEKLFF,TGTGCCAGCAGGGCAGGGGTTGAAAAACTGTTTTTT
TRBD1,many,TRBV4-1,TRBJ2-5,CASSQAIGTGQETQYF,TGCGCCAGCAGCCAGGCTATAGGGACAGGCCAAGAGACCCAGTACTTC
TRBD2,-,TRBV6-8,TRBJ2-5,CASSHSNGGGYQETQYF,TGTGCCAGCAGTCACTCGAACGGGGGGGGGTACCAAGAGACCCAGTACTTC
TRBD1,-,TRBV7-7,TRBJ2-5,CASSAGQGLTQYF,TGTGCTAGCAGCGCCGGACAGGGGCTGACCCAGTACTTC
TRBD2,many,TRBV12-3/TRBV12-4,TRBJ2-2,CASTLWLAGDTGELFF,TGTGCCAGCACCCTTTGGCTAGCGGGAGACACCGGGGAGCTGTTTTTT
-,-,TRBV20-1,TRBJ1-2,CSARDRGRGGNGYTF,TGCAGTGCTAGAGATAGGGGGAGGGGCGGAAATGGCTACACCTTC
-,-,TRBV5-1,TRBJ1-1,CASSLVPNTEAFF,TGCGCCAGCAGCTTGGTACCAAACACTGAAGCTTTCTTT
-,-,TRBV12-5,TRBJ2-2,CASTTGELFF,TGTGCTAGCACTACCGGGGAGCTGTTTTTT
-,many,TRBV6-5,TRBJ2-1,CASSYSNPAGEQFF,TGTGCCAGCAGTTACTCGAACCCGGCCGGTGAGCAGTTCTTC
TRBD2,many,TRBV9,TRBJ2-3,CASSVDGGAPGADTQYF,TGTGCCAGCAGCGTAGACGGGGGGGCGCCGGGGGCAGATACGCAGTATTTT